This is a list of T cell receptor beta chains from one sample in a study of early stage breast cancer tumors. Profiled with immunoSEQ multiplex PCR; TCRdb holds only in-frame clones, not every one. Of tens of thousands of clones listed, about 73% are singletons. The sequenced material came from blood. These TCRs come from a person in their fifties or sixties with breast cancer. Each CDR3 is given without its conserved first and last residue. Where a row states a size, it is once, few, many or the class of an expanded clone; other rows omit it.

j_call	clone_size	v_call	cdr3_aa
TRBJ1-1	-	TRBV5-1	ASRRDSGNTEAF
TRBJ1-1	-	TRBV5-1	ASSLDLDRGNTEAF
TRBJ1-3	few	TRBV18	ASSPFTGRPGNTIY
TRBJ1-2	-	TRBV19	ASSIDREYGYT
TRBJ2-7	-	TRBV7-9	ASSPGTGVQY
TRBJ1-4	-	TRBV11-3	ASSLGTEATNEKLF
TRBJ2-5	-	TRBV30	AWSPGGQETQY
TRBJ2-3	once	TRBV6-6	ASSGLAGADTQY
TRBJ2-1	-	TRBV1	TSSPPGQEHNEQF
TRBJ2-3	-	TRBV28	ASTLPRGQGVTDTQY
TRBJ2-3	-	TRBV7-3	ASSQGGGRGAGQGGGDTQY
-	once	TRBV7-2	ASRLTRDSYEQY
TRBJ2-2	-	TRBV10-3	AISTGAANTGELF
TRBJ1-2	-	TRBV5-1	ASRRGQGGPQDT
TRBJ1-4	-	TRBV28	ASSFGGDWGNEKLF
TRBJ2-7	-	TRBV27	ASKVFSGQYEQY
TRBJ2-3	-	TRBV7-2	ASSLGSGVTDTQY
TRBJ2-2	-	TRBV5-1	ASSPDRALGTGELF
TRBJ2-3	few	TRBV7-3	ASSPEVPDTQY
TRBJ1-5	-	TRBV27	ASRPSGEGQPQH
TRBJ1-1	few	TRBV29-1	SVPQGTEAF
TRBJ1-5	-	TRBV6-6	ASRQIHGSNQPQH
TRBJ2-7	-	TRBV10-1	ASSEEERPYEQY
TRBJ2-3	few	TRBV18	ASSPEADTQY
TRBJ2-7	-	TRBV10-1	ASSGHRSGEQY
TRBJ2-1	-	TRBV12-5	ASGYRQGNEQF
TRBJ2-2	-	TRBV5-4	ASGRAGVAGELF
TRBJ2-1	few	TRBV5-1	ASSPGLAGGWNEQF
TRBJ1-2	-	TRBV7-9	AGQTGTVYGYT
TRBJ2-2	few	TRBV5-1	ASSLGTSGTTGELF
TRBJ1-4	-	TRBV29-1	SVLIREKQTGSSNEKLF
TRBJ2-7	-	TRBV9	ASSVDPTGSYEQY
TRBJ1-4	-	TRBV5-4	ASSTTGAREKLF
TRBJ2-3	-	TRBV6-4	ASSPGLDFPTDTQY
TRBJ1-5	few	TRBV7-2	ASSRDNGQPQH
TRBJ2-5	-	TRBV9	ASSRGQAGETQY
TRBJ2-2	-	TRBV4-2	ASSQRLLALNTGELF
TRBJ2-3	-	TRBV5-4	ASSPRDRGQDTQY
TRBJ2-3	-	TRBV5-1	ASSFDSGSADTQY
TRBJ2-5	-	TRBV5-1	ASRESGRGQETQY
TRBJ2-1	-	TRBV29-1	SALGLAGGPTTRSSYNEQF
TRBJ1-1	-	TRBV5-4	ASSLPGLTEAF
TRBJ2-1	-	TRBV7-3	ASSLSHSGSWNEQF
TRBJ1-4	-	TRBV7-2	ASSLRNLAGREEKLF
TRBJ1-1	few	TRBV5-1	ASSLGQGGNTEAF
TRBJ2-1	-	TRBV7-2	ASSPWTGAYNEQF
TRBJ2-3	-	TRBV25-1	ASSETRDTQY
TRBJ1-4	-	TRBV5-5	ASSYDPEGGLF
TRBJ2-4	-	TRBV7-8	ASSLGAPGAKNIQY
TRBJ2-1	-	TRBV9	ASSDSGSSYNEQF
TRBJ1-4	-	TRBV19	ASRWGLTGNEKLF
TRBJ2-7	-	TRBV4-2	ASSLRTSGIGIHEQY
TRBJ2-7	-	TRBV7-2	ASSLSQGTSYEQY
TRBJ2-2	-	TRBV4-2	ASSRTDILNTGELF